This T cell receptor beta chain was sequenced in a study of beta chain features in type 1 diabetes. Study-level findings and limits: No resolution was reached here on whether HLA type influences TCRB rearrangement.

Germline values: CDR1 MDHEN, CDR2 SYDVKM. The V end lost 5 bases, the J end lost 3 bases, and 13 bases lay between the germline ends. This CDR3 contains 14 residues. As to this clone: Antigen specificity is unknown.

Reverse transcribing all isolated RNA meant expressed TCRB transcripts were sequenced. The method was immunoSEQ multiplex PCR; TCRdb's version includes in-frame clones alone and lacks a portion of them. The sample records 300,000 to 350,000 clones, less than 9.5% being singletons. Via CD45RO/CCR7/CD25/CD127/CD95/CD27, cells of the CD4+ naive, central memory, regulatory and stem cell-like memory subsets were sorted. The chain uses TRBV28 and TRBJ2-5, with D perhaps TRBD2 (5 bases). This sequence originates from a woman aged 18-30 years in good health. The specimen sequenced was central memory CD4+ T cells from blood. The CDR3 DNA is TGTGCCAGCAGTCCTTCCGGGAAAGAAGAGACCCAGTACTTC. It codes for CASSPSGKEETQYF.